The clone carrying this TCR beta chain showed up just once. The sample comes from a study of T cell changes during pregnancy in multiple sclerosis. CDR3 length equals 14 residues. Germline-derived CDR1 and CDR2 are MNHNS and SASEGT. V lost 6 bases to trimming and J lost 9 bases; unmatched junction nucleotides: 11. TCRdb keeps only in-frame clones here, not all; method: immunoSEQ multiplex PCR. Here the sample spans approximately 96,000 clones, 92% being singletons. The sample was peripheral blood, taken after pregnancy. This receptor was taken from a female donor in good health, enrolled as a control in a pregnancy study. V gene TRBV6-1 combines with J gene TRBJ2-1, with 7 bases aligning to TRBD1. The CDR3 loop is CASRRQGQDGEQFF. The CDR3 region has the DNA TGTGCCAGCAGACGACAGGGTCAAGACGGTGAGCAGTTCTTC.